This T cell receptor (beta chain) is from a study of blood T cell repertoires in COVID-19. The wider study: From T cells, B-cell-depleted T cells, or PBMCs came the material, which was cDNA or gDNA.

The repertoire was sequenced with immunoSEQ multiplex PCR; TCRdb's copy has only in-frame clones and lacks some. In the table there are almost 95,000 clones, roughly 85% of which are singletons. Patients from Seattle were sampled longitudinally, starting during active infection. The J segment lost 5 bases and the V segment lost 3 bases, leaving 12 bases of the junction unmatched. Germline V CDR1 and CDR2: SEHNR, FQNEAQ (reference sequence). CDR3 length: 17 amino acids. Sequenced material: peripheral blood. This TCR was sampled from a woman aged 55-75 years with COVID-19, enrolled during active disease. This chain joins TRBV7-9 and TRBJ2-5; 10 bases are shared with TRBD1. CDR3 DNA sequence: TGTGCCAGCAGCTTCCCTCGGACAGGGGGAAATCCGGAGACCCAGTACTTC. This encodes CASSFPRTGGNPETQYF. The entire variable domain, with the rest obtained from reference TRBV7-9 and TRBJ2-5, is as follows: DTGVSQNPRHKITKRGQNVTFRCDPISEHNRLYWYRQTLGQGPEFLTYFQNEAQLEKSRLLSDRFSAERPKGSFSTLEIQRTEQGDSAMYLCASSFPRTGGNPETQYFGPGTRLLVL.